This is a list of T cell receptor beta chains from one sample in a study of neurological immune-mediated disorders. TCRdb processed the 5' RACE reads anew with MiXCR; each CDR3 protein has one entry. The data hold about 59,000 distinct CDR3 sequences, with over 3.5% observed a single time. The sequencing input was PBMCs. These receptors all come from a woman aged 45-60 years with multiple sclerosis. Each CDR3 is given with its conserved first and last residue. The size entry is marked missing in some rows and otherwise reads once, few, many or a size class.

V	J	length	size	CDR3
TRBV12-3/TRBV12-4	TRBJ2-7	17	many	CASSLALRGTSSSEQYF
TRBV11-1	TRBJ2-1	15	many	CASSFEGRNYNEQFF
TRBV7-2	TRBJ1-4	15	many	CASSTGPRTGGKLFF
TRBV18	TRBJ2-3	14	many	CASSPSIGTDTQYF
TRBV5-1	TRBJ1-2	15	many	CASSSSLRTNYGYTF
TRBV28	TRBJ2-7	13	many	CASRGSGRYEQYF
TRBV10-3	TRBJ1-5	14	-	CAISIDISNQPQNF
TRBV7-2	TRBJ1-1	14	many	CASSLGRTGAEAFF
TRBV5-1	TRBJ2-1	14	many	CASSGGQGRGEQFF
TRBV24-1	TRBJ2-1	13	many	CATSRELGNEQFF
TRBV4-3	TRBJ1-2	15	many	CASSQEGGDSYGYTF
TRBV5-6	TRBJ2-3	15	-	CASSVQAPSTDTQYF
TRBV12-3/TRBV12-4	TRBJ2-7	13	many	CASRQGLSYEQYF